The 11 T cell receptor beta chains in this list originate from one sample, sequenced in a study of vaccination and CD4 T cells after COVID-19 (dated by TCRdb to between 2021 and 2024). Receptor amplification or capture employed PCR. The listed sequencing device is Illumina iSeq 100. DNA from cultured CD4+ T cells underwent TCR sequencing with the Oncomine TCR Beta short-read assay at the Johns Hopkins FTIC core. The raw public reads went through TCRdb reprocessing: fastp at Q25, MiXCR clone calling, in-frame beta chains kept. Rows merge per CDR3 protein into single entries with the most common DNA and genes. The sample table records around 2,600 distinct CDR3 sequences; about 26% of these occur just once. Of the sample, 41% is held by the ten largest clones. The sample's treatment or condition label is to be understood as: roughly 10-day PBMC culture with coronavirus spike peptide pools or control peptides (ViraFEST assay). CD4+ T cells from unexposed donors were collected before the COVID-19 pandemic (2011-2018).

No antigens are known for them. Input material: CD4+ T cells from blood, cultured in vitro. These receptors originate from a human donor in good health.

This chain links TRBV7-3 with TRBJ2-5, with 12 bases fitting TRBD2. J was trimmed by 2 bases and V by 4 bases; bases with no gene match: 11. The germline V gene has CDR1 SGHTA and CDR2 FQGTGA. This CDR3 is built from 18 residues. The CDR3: CASSSSPGLAGLQETQYF. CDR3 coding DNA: TGTGCCAGCAGCTCCTCACCGGGACTAGCGGGCCTACAAGAGACCCAGTACTTC.

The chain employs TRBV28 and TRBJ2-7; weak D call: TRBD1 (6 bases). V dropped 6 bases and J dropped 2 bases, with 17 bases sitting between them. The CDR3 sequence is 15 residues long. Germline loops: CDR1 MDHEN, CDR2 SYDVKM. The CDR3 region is CASRVGGPTPYEQYF. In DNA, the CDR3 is TGTGCCAGCAGAGTTGGGGGCCCAACCCCCTACGAGCAGTACTTC.

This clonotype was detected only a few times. The CDR3 is CAISERAGELFF. As DNA, the CDR3 is TGTGCCATCAGTGAGAGGGCCGGGGAGCTGTTTTTT. The chain joins TRBV10-3 to TRBJ2-2, with no clear D. The CDR3 has 12 residues. Trimming pared 2 bases from V and 6 bases from J, leaving 4 bases between. Germline CDR1 is ENHRY and CDR2 is SYGVKD.

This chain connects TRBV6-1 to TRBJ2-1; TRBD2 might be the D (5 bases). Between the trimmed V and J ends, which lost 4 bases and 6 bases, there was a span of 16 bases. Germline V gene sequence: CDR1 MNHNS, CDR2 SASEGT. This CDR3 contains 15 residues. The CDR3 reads CASSVRGFLGNEQFF. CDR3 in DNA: TGTGCCAGCAGTGTCCGAGGGTTTTTGGGCAATGAGCAGTTCTTC.

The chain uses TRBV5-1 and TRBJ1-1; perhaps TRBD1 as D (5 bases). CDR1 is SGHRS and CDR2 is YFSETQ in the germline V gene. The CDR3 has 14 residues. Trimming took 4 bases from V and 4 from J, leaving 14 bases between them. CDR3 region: CASSLQGAGTEAFF. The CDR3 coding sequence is TGCGCCAGCAGCCTGCAGGGTGCGGGCACTGAAGCTTTCTTT.

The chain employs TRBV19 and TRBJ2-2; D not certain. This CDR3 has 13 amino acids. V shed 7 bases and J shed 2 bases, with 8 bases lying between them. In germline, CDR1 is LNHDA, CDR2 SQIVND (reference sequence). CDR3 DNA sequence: TGTGCCAGTAATAGGGAAAACACCGGGGAGCTGTTTTTT. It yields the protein CASNRENTGELFF. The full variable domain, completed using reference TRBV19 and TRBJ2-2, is DGGITQSPKYLFRKEGQNVTLSCEQNLNHDAMYWYRQDPGQGLRLIYYSQIVNDFQKGDIAEGYSVSREKKESFPLTVTSAQKNPTAFYLCASNRENTGELFFGEGSRLTVL.

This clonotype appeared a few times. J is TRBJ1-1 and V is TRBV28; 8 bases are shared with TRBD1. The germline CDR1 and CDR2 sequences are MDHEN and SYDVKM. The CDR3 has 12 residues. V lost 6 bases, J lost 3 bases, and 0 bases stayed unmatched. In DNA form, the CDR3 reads TGTGCCAGCAGGACAGGGGACACTGAAGCTTTCTTT. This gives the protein CASRTGDTEAFF.

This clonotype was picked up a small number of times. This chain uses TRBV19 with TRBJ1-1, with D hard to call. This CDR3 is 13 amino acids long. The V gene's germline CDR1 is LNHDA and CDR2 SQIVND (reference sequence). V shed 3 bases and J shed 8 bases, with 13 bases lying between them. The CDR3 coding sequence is TGTGCCAGTAGTATGAGCTCGGGCACCGAAGCTTTCTTT. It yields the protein CASSMSSGTEAFF.

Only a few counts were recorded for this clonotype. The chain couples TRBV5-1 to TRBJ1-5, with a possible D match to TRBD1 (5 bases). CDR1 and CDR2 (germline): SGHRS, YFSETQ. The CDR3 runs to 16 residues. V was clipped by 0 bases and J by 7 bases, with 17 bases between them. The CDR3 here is CASSLVGDDLGQPQHF. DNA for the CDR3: TGCGCCAGCAGCTTGGTCGGGGACGATCTGGGCCAGCCCCAGCATTTT.

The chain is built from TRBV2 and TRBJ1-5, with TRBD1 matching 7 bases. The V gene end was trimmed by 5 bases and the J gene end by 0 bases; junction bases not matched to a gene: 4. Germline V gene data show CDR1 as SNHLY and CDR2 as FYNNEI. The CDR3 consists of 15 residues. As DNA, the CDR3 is TGTGCCAGCAGTACCGGGACAGCTAGCAATCAGCCCCAGCATTTT. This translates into CASSTGTASNQPQHF.

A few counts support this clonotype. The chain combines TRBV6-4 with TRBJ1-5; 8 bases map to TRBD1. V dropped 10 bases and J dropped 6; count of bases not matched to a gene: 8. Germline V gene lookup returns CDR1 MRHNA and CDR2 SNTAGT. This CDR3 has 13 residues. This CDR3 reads CAKRGQGTQPQHF. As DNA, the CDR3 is TGTGCCAAAAGAGGACAGGGCACTCAGCCCCAGCATTTT.